This TCR beta chain comes out of a study of blood T cell repertoires in COVID-19. Clones were read by immunoSEQ multiplex PCR, and TCRdb kept only the in-frame ones, dropping some. The data show roughly 210,000 clones, with 88% seen just once and roughly 1.7% held by the top ten. V lost 0 bases to trimming and J lost 5 bases; unmatched junction nucleotides: 4. Germline V CDR1 and CDR2: LGHDT, YNNKEL (reference sequence). This CDR3 is built from 16 residues. V usage is TRBV3-1 (or the pseudogene TRBV3-2) and J usage is TRBJ2-5, with 12 bases matching TRBD2. Sequencing used peripheral blood. The receptor was isolated from a man aged 70-80 years with acute or convalescent COVID-19. The DNA for the CDR3 is TGTGCCAGCAGCCAAGACGGACTAGCGGGAACCGAGACCCAGTACTTC. Translation: CASSQDGLAGTETQYF.